The 27 T cell receptor beta chains below come from one sample, sequenced in a study of neurological immune-mediated disorders. TCRdb re-called the 5' RACE reads through MiXCR, storing one row per CDR3 protein. The sample has around 30,000 distinct CDR3 sequences, roughly 4.4% seen once; the top ten hold roughly 24%. The specimen sequenced was PBMCs. The receptors shown here come from a man aged 18 to 30 in good health.

The table lists this clonotype with many counts. This rearrangement joins TRBV12-3 or TRBV12-4 to TRBJ2-1; possibly TRBD2 for D (7 bases). The length of the CDR3 is 15 residues. With 1 base removed from V and 6 bases from J, the gap between germline ends came to 13 bases. CDR3 sequence reads: CASSLGGGLVNEQFF. CDR3 in DNA: TGTGCCAGCAGTTTAGGGGGGGGCCTTGTCAATGAGCAGTTCTTC.

This clonotype was found many times. The chain employs TRBV5-1 and TRBJ1-2, with 8 bases identical to TRBD1. The V gene end was trimmed by 4 bases and the J gene end by 4 bases; junction bases not matched to a gene: 6. Germline V gene data show CDR1 as SGHRS and CDR2 as YFSETQ. The CDR3 contains 14 residues. The CDR3 DNA follows: TGCGCCAGCAGCGATGGACAGGGTGTCTATGGCTACACCTTC. Amino acid sequence: CASSDGQGVYGYTF.

This clonotype was counted at least ten times. The chain joins TRBV3-1 to TRBJ2-7, with 8 bases that match TRBD1. Germline lookup yields CDR1 LGHDT and CDR2 YNNKEL (reference sequence). Trimming at V came to 4 bases and at J to 5 bases, leaving 10 bases not matched to a gene. The CDR3 loop spans 15 amino acids. The CDR3 loop reads CASSLRTGPRDEQYF. In DNA, the CDR3 is TGTGCCAGCAGCCTCCGGACAGGGCCTCGGGACGAGCAGTACTTC.

This clonotype was found many times. The gene calls are TRBV9 and TRBJ2-1; 10 nucleotides match TRBD2. The germline gives CDR1 SGDLS, CDR2 YYNGEE. The CDR3 is 18 amino acids. Germline trimming cut 0 bases from V and 6 bases from J; bases unmatched to any gene: 12. The DNA of the CDR3 is TGTGCCAGCAGCGTAGGAACTAGCGGGGTCCGGCGGGGCAATGAGCAGTTCTTC. Translating it yields CASSVGTSGVRRGNEQFF. The variable domain in full, completed from reference TRBV9 and TRBJ2-1, reads DSGVTQTPKHLITATGQRVTLRCSPRSGDLSVYWYQQSLDQGLQFLIQYYNGEERAKGNILERFSAQQFPDLHSELNLSSLELGDSALYFCASSVGTSGVRRGNEQFFGPGTRLTVL.

This clonotype has at least ten counts. This rearrangement joins TRBV20-1 to TRBJ1-2, with D hard to call. V shed 3 bases and J shed 7 bases, with 12 bases lying between them. The CDR3 loop spans 12 amino acids. The germline V gene has CDR1 DFQATT and CDR2 SNEGSKA (reference sequence). CDR3 nucleotide sequence: TGCAGTGCTAGCCGCCTGGCTGGTGGCTACACCTTC. This translates into CSASRLAGGYTF.

This clonotype was observed many times. The rearrangement joins TRBV20-1 to TRBJ1-2; 7 bases are a match to TRBD1. The CDR3 consists of 13 residues. Germline V gene lookup returns CDR1 DFQATT and CDR2 SNEGSKA (reference sequence). V gave up 7 bases and J gave up 4 bases; unmatched junction bases: 9. The CDR3 spells CSVAQGVIYGYTF. CDR3 sequence (DNA): TGCAGTGTCGCTCAGGGGGTAATCTATGGCTACACCTTC.

The V call is TRBV28, the J call TRBJ2-5; weak D call: TRBD1 (5 bases). Germline assignment: CDR1 MDHEN and CDR2 SYDVKM. Trimming shortened V by 6 bases and J by 10 bases, and 21 bases separated the two germline ends. The CDR3 extends over 14 amino acids. Here the CDR3 reads CASSPSSRRGVQYF. Written as DNA, the CDR3 is TGTGCCAGCAGCCCGAGTAGTCGAAGGGGCGTCCAGTACTTC. The variable domain in full, with the rest retrieved from reference TRBV28 and TRBJ2-5, is DVKVTQSSRYLVKRTGEKVFLECVQDMDHENMFWYRQDPGLGLRLIYFSYDVKMKEKGDIPEGYSVSREKKERFSLILESASTNQTSMYLCASSPSSRRGVQYFGPGTRLLVL.

V is TRBV6-5 and J is TRBJ1-2; D is possibly TRBD1 (6 bases). Germline CDR1 and CDR2: MNHEY and SVGAGI. Between the trimmed V and J ends, which lost 0 bases and 4 bases, there was a span of 12 bases. CDR3 length equals 15 residues. DNA for the CDR3: TGTGCCAGCAGTTACTCGGGGGGGCTCGCCTATGGCTACACCTTC. Translation: CASSYSGGLAYGYTF.

This clonotype was observed many times. The chain joins TRBV5-1 to TRBJ2-1, with TRBD2 matching over 10 bases. The germline CDR1 and CDR2 sequences are SGHRS and YFSETQ. The CDR3 spans 16 residues. With V trimmed by 0 bases and J by 5 bases, 5 bases remained unmatched. The CDR3 loop is CASSLVLAGANNEQFF. CDR3 in DNA: TGCGCCAGCAGCTTGGTTCTAGCGGGGGCCAACAATGAGCAGTTCTTC.

Of note for this clonotype: This may stem from a read error, because a much larger clone lies one nucleotide away. The chain combines TRBV30 with TRBJ1-1; weak D call: TRBD1 (6 bases). The CDR3 contains 13 residues. The germline CDR1 and CDR2 sequences are GTSNPN and SVGIG (reference sequence). The CDR3 DNA is TGTGCCTGGAGCTCGCAGGGGCGGACTGAATCTTTCTTT. Protein product: CAWSSQGRTESFF.

In this sample, this clonotype turned up many times. The rearrangement links TRBV5-1 to TRBJ2-3, with TRBD2 matching 11 bases. Germline loops: CDR1 SGHRS, CDR2 YFSETQ. The ends lost 2 bases at V and 0 bases at J; junction bases unmatched: 2. This CDR3 has 16 amino acids. CDR3 in amino acids: CASSFGTSGSTDTQYF. The CDR3 coding sequence is TGCGCCAGCAGCTTTGGGACTAGCGGAAGCACAGATACGCAGTATTTT.

This clonotype was counted ten times or more. This chain links TRBV20-1 with TRBJ1-1; weak D call: TRBD1 (6 bases). Trimming took off 4 bases at V and 1 base at J, with 7 bases between the two ends. Germline V gene data show CDR1 as DFQATT and CDR2 as SNEGSKA (reference sequence). The length of the CDR3 is 12 residues. This CDR3 reads CSAIRGNTEAFF. The CDR3, as DNA: TGCAGTGCTATCAGGGGGAACACTGAAGCTTTCTTT.

This clonotype was counted at least ten times. The J gene is TRBJ1-6, the V gene TRBV12-3 or TRBV12-4, with D unresolved. The CDR3 extends over 17 amino acids. Trimming shortened V by 1 base and J by 0 bases, and 10 bases separated the two germline ends. Here the CDR3 reads CASSLGSSGSYNSPLHF. CDR3 in DNA: TGTGCCAGCAGTTTAGGAAGTTCTGGCTCCTATAATTCACCCCTCCACTTT.

This clonotype was recorded many times. The V call is TRBV7-2, the J call TRBJ1-2, with 9 bases aligning to TRBD1. CDR1 is SGHTA and CDR2 is FQGNSA in the germline V gene. V lost 2 bases and J lost 4; bases outside the gene matches: 11. The CDR3 is 17 amino acids. CDR3 in amino acids: CASSLRDRDWSGYGYTF. The CDR3 DNA follows: TGTGCCAGCAGCTTAAGGGACAGGGATTGGTCGGGCTATGGCTACACCTTC.

The sample holds a few counts of this clonotype. The rearrangement joins TRBV3-1 to TRBJ1-6; no clear D gene. With 0 bases removed from V and 7 bases from J, the gap between germline ends came to 13 bases. Germline loops: CDR1 LGHDT, CDR2 YNNKEL (reference sequence). The CDR3 spans 16 residues. The CDR3 loop is CASSQEGGGINSPLHF. CDR3 nucleotide sequence: TGTGCCAGCAGCCAAGAAGGAGGCGGCATCAATTCACCCCTCCACTTT.

This clonotype has ten or more counts. V and J are TRBV20-1 and TRBJ1-2, with 8 nucleotides matching TRBD1. Germline V gives CDR1 DFQATT, CDR2 SNEGSKA (reference sequence). The CDR3 loop spans 15 amino acids. The V and J ends lost 0 bases and 8 bases, in that order; junction bases with no gene match: 11. CDR3 loop: CSARDGRTGSDGYTF. The CDR3 DNA sequence: TGCAGTGCTAGAGATGGCAGGACAGGGAGTGACGGCTACACCTTC.

This clonotype appeared many times. The J gene is TRBJ1-2, the V gene TRBV5-4; D possibly corresponds to TRBD1 (5 bases). This CDR3 is built from 15 residues. V lost 6 bases, J lost 2 bases, and 17 bases lay in between. Germline CDR1 and CDR2: SGHNT and YYREEE (reference sequence). DNA of the CDR3: TGTGCCAGCATGGAGGGGACCTCGAGAAACTATGGCTACACCTTC. Translated, it gives CASMEGTSRNYGYTF.

This clonotype was detected many times. The chain joins TRBV5-1 to TRBJ1-6; D gene ambiguous. The CDR3 sequence is 15 residues long. The V gene's germline CDR1 is SGHRS and CDR2 YFSETQ. V was cut by 5 bases and J by 4 bases, with 13 bases left in between. CDR3 loop: CASRPAGDYNSPLHF. CDR3 in DNA: TGCGCCAGCAGGCCGGCAGGAGATTATAATTCACCCCTCCACTTT.

This clonotype has at least ten counts. This chain uses TRBV9 with TRBJ2-3; D is possibly TRBD1 (6 bases). V was pared by 3 bases and J by 2 bases, with 10 bases between. Germline CDR1 and CDR2: SGDLS and YYNGEE. This CDR3 region has 14 residues. CDR3: CASSARGPTDTQYF. CDR3 bases: TGTGCCAGCAGCGCCAGGGGCCCCACAGATACGCAGTATTTT.

This clonotype has ten or more counts. CDR3 sequence (DNA): TGTGCCAGCAGCCGCACAGAGAGTACAAATGAGCAGTTCTTC. Protein: CASSRTESTNEQFF. The J gene is TRBJ2-1, the V gene TRBV3-1, with unresolved D. Per the germline V gene, CDR1 is LGHDT and CDR2 is YNNKEL (reference sequence). The CDR3 runs 14 residues. The V and J ends lost 4 bases and 7 bases respectively, with 14 bases between them.

This clonotype was picked up many times. The J gene is TRBJ1-1, the V gene TRBV7-9; D gene ambiguous. CDR1 and CDR2 from the germline V gene are SEHNR and FQNEAQ (reference sequence). There are 12 residues in the CDR3. V lost 3 bases to trimming and J lost 3 bases, with 5 bases between them. CDR3 in amino acids: CASSFSHTEAFF. CDR3 DNA: TGTGCCAGCAGCTTTTCGCACACTGAAGCTTTCTTT.

This clonotype was recorded many times. CDR3 protein: CASSLGLAFGEQFF. CDR3 in DNA: TGTGCCAGCAGTTTGGGACTAGCGTTTGGTGAGCAGTTCTTC. This chain uses TRBV12-3 or TRBV12-4 with TRBJ2-1, with 10 bases lining up with TRBD2. The CDR3 contains 14 residues. V dropped 3 bases and J dropped 9; count of bases not matched to a gene: 5.

Ten or more counts support this clonotype. This chain joins TRBV10-3 and TRBJ2-1; TRBD2 matches at 13 bases. The CDR3 runs 14 residues. V gave up 10 bases and J gave up 7 bases; unmatched junction bases: 7. CDR1 ENHRY and CDR2 SYGVKD come from the germline V gene. CDR3 nucleotide sequence: TGTGCCACCCAACTAGCGGGGGGGGAGAATGAGCAGTTCTTC. Translation gives CATQLAGGENEQFF.

This clonotype showed up many times. The V and J genes are TRBV19 and TRBJ2-1, with D possibly called TRBD1 or TRBD2 (5 bases each). The CDR3 length is 13 residues. V lost 5 bases and J 8 bases, leaving 13 bases between the germline ends. Per germline, CDR1 LNHDA and CDR2 SQIVND (reference sequence). For the CDR3, the DNA is TGTGCCAGTAGTTTTTCGGGGCCTGATGAGCAGTTCTTC. This encodes CASSFSGPDEQFF.

This clonotype was recorded at least ten times. The J gene is TRBJ2-6, the V gene TRBV5-1; a possible D gene is TRBD2 (5 bases). Per the germline V gene, CDR1 is SGHRS and CDR2 is YFSETQ. Trimming pared 3 bases from V and 0 bases from J, leaving 10 bases between. The CDR3 spans 16 residues. The chain's CDR3 is CASSSGGHSGANVLTF. The CDR3 DNA follows: TGCGCCAGCAGCTCCGGAGGTCACTCTGGGGCCAACGTCCTGACTTTC.

This clonotype was seen many times. CDR3 protein: CASRSGGGDEQFF. CDR3 sequence (DNA): TGTGCCAGCAGATCGGGGGGCGGGGATGAGCAGTTCTTC. This chain uses TRBV7-2 with TRBJ2-1, with a tentative D call TRBD2 (7 bases). V lost 6 bases, J lost 8 bases, and 14 bases lay in between. The V gene's germline CDR1 is SGHTA and CDR2 FQGNSA. CDR3 length equals 13 residues.

This clonotype was counted many times. The chain is built from TRBV7-2 and TRBJ2-3; D is unresolved. Trimming cost V 2 bases and J 5 bases, with 14 bases left between them. The germline CDR1 and CDR2 sequences are SGHTA and FQGNSA. The CDR3 contains 15 residues. CDR3 loop: CASSLWARPEDTQYF. CDR3 coding DNA: TGTGCCAGCAGCTTATGGGCCCGCCCCGAAGATACGCAGTATTTT.